The 2 T cell receptor beta chains below come from one sample, sequenced in a study of blood T cell repertoires in COVID-19. Only in-frame clones appear in the TCRdb table, and some are missing; sequencing was by immunoSEQ multiplex PCR. The top ten hold about 4.3% of the sample, which has roughly 250,000 clones, around 85% seen once. The sample comprised PBMCs or T cells enriched from blood (not recorded which). The origin of the receptors is a woman aged 25 to 39 who had recovered from COVID-19.

Written as DNA, the CDR3 is TGTGCCAGCAACTTACAGGCCGCTGACGGACAGTACTTC. It specifies CASNLQAADGQYF. The chain joins TRBV2 to TRBJ2-7; TRBD1 might be the D (5 bases). Looked up from germline, CDR1 is SNHLY and CDR2 is FYNNEI. The V end was cut by 7 bases, the J end by 10 bases, with 20 bases between. The CDR3 runs to 13 residues.

The chain links TRBV5-6 to TRBJ2-7, with D perhaps TRBD2 (5 bases). Germline V lookup: CDR1 SGHDT, CDR2 YYEEEE. Deletions cut 5 bases from V and 3 bases from J, with 15 bases between. The CDR3 contains 14 residues. CDR3 in DNA: TGTGCCAGCAGAGAGGGTAGCGCTGGCTACGAGCAGTACTTC. Translating it yields CASREGSAGYEQYF. Looking up the rest from reference TRBV5-6 and TRBJ2-7 gives the full variable domain: DAGVTQSPTHLIKTRGQQVTLRCSPKSGHDTVSWYQQALGQGPQFIFQYYEEEERQRGNFPDRFSGHQFPNYSSELNVNALLLGDSALYLCASREGSAGYEQYFGPGTRLTVT.